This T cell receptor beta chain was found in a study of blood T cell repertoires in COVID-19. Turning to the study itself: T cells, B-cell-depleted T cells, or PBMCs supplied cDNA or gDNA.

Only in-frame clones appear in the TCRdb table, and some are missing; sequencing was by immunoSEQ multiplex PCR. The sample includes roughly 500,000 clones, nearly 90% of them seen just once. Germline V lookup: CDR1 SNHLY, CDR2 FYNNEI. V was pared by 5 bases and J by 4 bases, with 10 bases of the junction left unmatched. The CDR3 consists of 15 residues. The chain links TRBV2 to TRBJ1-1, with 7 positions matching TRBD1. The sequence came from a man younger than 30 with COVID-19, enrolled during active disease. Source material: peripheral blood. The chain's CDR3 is CASSKQGRSGTEAFF. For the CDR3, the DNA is TGTGCCAGCAGTAAACAGGGGAGGTCGGGCACTGAAGCTTTCTTT.